The rows below give T cell receptor beta chains drawn from one sample of a study of blood T cell repertoires in COVID-19. Sequencing was performed with immunoSEQ multiplex PCR; in TCRdb, only in-frame clones are kept and a portion is missing. The sample holds 200,000 to 250,000 clones, 83% seen once. Sequencing was done on a sample of peripheral blood. The receptors derive from a woman in her 30s with COVID-19, enrolled during active disease. CDR3s include the opening cysteine and the closing phenylalanine or tryptophan. A D gene is named only where the DNA matches it firmly. Clone size is stated in some rows and not others, as once, few, many or a class when expanded.

clone_size	v_call	d_call	j_call	cdr3_aa	cdr3_nt
.	TRBV29-1	.	TRBJ1-2	CSATRQASDYGYTF	TGCAGCGCAACACGACAGGCCTCTGACTATGGCTACACCTTC
once	TRBV3-1/TRBV3-2	TRBD2	TRBJ2-5	CASSQEMGGVRETQYF	TGTGCCAGCAGCCAAGAGATGGGAGGGGTGCGAGAGACCCAGTACTTC
.	TRBV6-2/TRBV6-3	TRBD2	TRBJ2-4	CASSYWEGSKNIQYF	TGTGCCAGCAGTTACTGGGAGGGGTCCAAAAACATTCAGTACTTC
.	TRBV5-4	.	TRBJ2-7	CASSLVGGYEQYF	TGTGCCAGCAGCTTGGTCGGGGGCTACGAGCAGTACTTC
.	TRBV25-1	TRBD1	TRBJ1-1	CASTDRGLVEAFF	TGTGCCAGCACTGACAGGGGGCTCGTTGAAGCTTTCTTT
.	TRBV5-1	.	TRBJ2-7	CASSATGKRYEQYF	TGCGCCAGCAGCGCTACAGGGAAGCGCTACGAGCAGTACTTC
.	TRBV5-4	TRBD1	TRBJ2-2	CASGQGALDTGELFF	TGTGCCAGCGGACAGGGGGCTTTGGACACCGGGGAGCTGTTTTTT
.	TRBV29-1	TRBD1	TRBJ1-2	CSVGEGDRVSNYGYTF	TGCAGCGTTGGAGAGGGGGACAGGGTGTCCAACTATGGCTACACCTTC
.	TRBV24-1	.	TRBJ2-5	CATSDTGPETQYF	TGTGCCACCAGTGATACAGGGCCAGAGACCCAGTACTTC
.	TRBV19	TRBD1	TRBJ1-1	CASSGPGTGGLKAFF	TGTGCCAGTAGTGGTCCCGGGACAGGGGGCCTTAAAGCTTTCTTT
.	TRBV5-6	TRBD1	TRBJ2-1	CASSLGGTGGREQFF	TGTGCCAGCAGCTTGGGGGGGACAGGTGGACGTGAGCAGTTCTTC
.	TRBV7-2	TRBD1	TRBJ1-6	CASSSPQGIHSPLHF	TGTGCCAGCAGCTCTCCACAGGGGATTCATTCACCCCTCCACTTT
.	TRBV2	TRBD1	TRBJ1-6	CASRDRVNSPLHF	TGTGCCAGCAGAGACAGGGTCAATTCACCCCTCCACTTT
few	TRBV6-5	.	TRBJ2-2	CASGLDLARGELFF	TGTGCCAGCGGCCTGGACCTAGCGCGGGGGGAGCTGTTTTTT
once	TRBV6-5	.	TRBJ1-2	CASARTDSNYGYTF	TGTGCCAGCGCCCGGACAGATTCTAACTATGGCTACACCTTC
.	TRBV3-1/TRBV3-2	TRBD2	TRBJ2-7	CASTQGGFSSGRSNEQYF	TGTGCCAGCACGCAAGGAGGGTTTAGTAGCGGGAGGAGCAACGAGCAGTACTTC
.	TRBV9	TRBD1	TRBJ2-1	CASSVLDRPYNEQFF	TGTGCCAGCAGCGTTTTGGACAGGCCATACAATGAGCAGTTCTTC
few	TRBV6-1	.	TRBJ2-7	CASSDVPGQGSYEQYF	TGTGCCAGCAGTGACGTTCCGGGACAAGGCTCCTACGAGCAGTACTTC
.	TRBV4-1	TRBD2	TRBJ2-6	CASSQDPMTSSSGANVLTF	TGCGCCAGCAGCCAAGATCCCATGACTAGCAGCTCTGGGGCCAACGTCCTGACTTTC
.	TRBV6-2/TRBV6-3	.	TRBJ2-1	CASSSERNPRLDEQFF	TGTGCCAGCAGCAGTGAGCGGAACCCTCGTCTGGATGAGCAGTTCTTC
once	TRBV7-8	.	TRBJ2-7	CASSSNRGGEQYF	TGTGCCAGCAGCTCAAACAGGGGGGGAGAGCAGTACTTC
.	TRBV2	.	TRBJ2-5	CASFQLGGQETQYF	TGTGCCAGCTTCCAATTGGGGGGACAGGAGACCCAGTACTTC
once	TRBV7-9	TRBD1	TRBJ1-6	CASSTTGEAPLHF	TGTGCCAGCAGCACCACAGGGGAGGCACCCCTCCACTTT
.	TRBV7-9	.	TRBJ2-3	CASSLDSSTDTQYF	TGTGCCAGCAGCCTTGATAGTAGCACAGATACGCAGTATTTT
.	TRBV19	.	TRBJ2-1	CASSTRVGSYNEQFF	TGTGCCAGTAGTACCAGGGTAGGATCCTACAATGAGCAGTTCTTC
.	TRBV11-2	.	TRBJ1-6	CASSRFGGYGSYNSPLHF	TGTGCCAGCAGCCGTTTTGGAGGGTACGGCTCCTATAATTCACCCCTCCACTTT
.	TRBV7-8	TRBD2	TRBJ2-3	CASSLEVGAGGITDTQYF	TGTGCCAGCAGCTTAGAGGTGGGAGCGGGGGGGATCACAGATACGCAGTATTTT
.	TRBV27	.	TRBJ1-1	CASSLPGGRAFF	TGTGCCAGCAGTTTACCCGGGGGGCGAGCTTTCTTT
.	TRBV4-3	.	TRBJ1-1	CASSPGEGSTEAFF	TGCGCCAGCAGCCCCGGGGAAGGAAGCACTGAAGCTTTCTTT
.	TRBV18	TRBD1	TRBJ2-5	CASSPQAGGRLEEVETQYF	TGTGCCAGCTCACCCCAAGCAGGGGGCAGGCTAGAAGAGGTAGAGACCCAGTACTTC
once	TRBV30	.	TRBJ1-1	CAWSLQGLLVNTEAFF	TGTGCCTGGTCCCTTCAGGGTTTGCTGGTGAACACTGAAGCTTTCTTT
.	TRBV7-3	.	TRBJ2-5	CASSGGRGETQYF	TGTGCCAGCAGCGGTGGCAGGGGAGAGACCCAGTACTTC
.	TRBV4-2	TRBD2	TRBJ2-3	CASSRTSGGYSTDTQYF	TGTGCCAGCAGCCGGACTAGCGGGGGTTATAGCACAGATACGCAGTATTTT
.	TRBV29-1	TRBD1	TRBJ2-5	CSVRTGQETQYF	TGCAGCGTCAGGACAGGGCAAGAGACCCAGTACTTC
.	TRBV12-3/TRBV12-4	.	TRBJ2-1	CASSLRGGNEQFF	TGTGCCAGCAGTTTAAGGGGAGGAAATGAGCAGTTCTTC
.	TRBV4-1	TRBD1	TRBJ1-6	CASSQEQGANSPLHF	TGCGCCAGCAGCCAAGAGCAGGGGGCAAATTCACCCCTCCACTTT
once	TRBV5-5	.	TRBJ1-1	CASSLVLTEAFF	TGTGCCAGCAGCTTGGTGTTAACTGAAGCTTTCTTT
.	TRBV28	TRBD1	TRBJ2-7	CASRAGQGRWEQYF	TGTGCCAGCAGGGCGGGACAGGGGAGGTGGGAGCAGTACTTC
.	TRBV6-6	.	TRBJ2-6	CASSPLTGGGSGANVLTF	TGTGCCAGCAGTCCCCTAACAGGTGGTGGGTCTGGGGCCAACGTCCTGACTTTC
.	TRBV11-1	.	TRBJ1-2	CASSPGGSGFYGYTF	TGTGCCAGCAGCCCCGGAGGCAGCGGGTTCTATGGCTACACCTTC
.	TRBV18	.	TRBJ2-3	CASSPGLGGPTDTQYF	TGTGCCAGCTCACCTGGCCTCGGGGGGCCTACAGATACGCAGTATTTT
.	TRBV5-8	.	TRBJ1-2	CASSLLGHSTNYGYTF	TGTGCCAGCAGCTTACTTGGACATTCAACCAACTATGGCTACACCTTC
.	TRBV6-1	.	TRBJ1-1	CASSDPQFPEAFF	TGTGCCAGCAGTGACCCCCAATTCCCTGAAGCTTTCTTT
.	TRBV9	.	TRBJ2-3	CASSVELPTDTQYF	TGTGCCAGCAGCGTAGAACTCCCCACAGATACGCAGTATTTT
.	TRBV23-1	.	TRBJ2-2	CASSQSEDSGTGELFF	TGCGCCAGCAGTCAATCGGAGGACAGTGGTACCGGGGAGCTGTTTTTT
.	TRBV12-3/TRBV12-4	.	TRBJ2-2	CATHTGELFF	TGTGCCACTCACACCGGGGAGCTGTTTTTT
.	TRBV28	.	TRBJ2-2	CASSLGHMKNTGELFF	TGTGCCAGCAGTTTGGGCCATATGAAGAACACCGGGGAGCTGTTTTTT
once	TRBV11-1	TRBD1	TRBJ2-7	CASSLGSGDRSYEQYF	TGTGCCAGCAGCTTAGGATCCGGGGACAGGTCCTACGAGCAGTACTTC
.	TRBV19	TRBD1	TRBJ1-5	CASRRLVGQGAVQPQHF	TGTGCCAGTAGGCGATTAGTTGGACAGGGGGCAGTTCAGCCCCAGCATTTT
few	TRBV7-9	TRBD2	TRBJ2-7	CASSPSGTSLYEQYF	TGTGCCAGCAGCCCCTCCGGGACTAGCCTCTACGAGCAGTACTTC